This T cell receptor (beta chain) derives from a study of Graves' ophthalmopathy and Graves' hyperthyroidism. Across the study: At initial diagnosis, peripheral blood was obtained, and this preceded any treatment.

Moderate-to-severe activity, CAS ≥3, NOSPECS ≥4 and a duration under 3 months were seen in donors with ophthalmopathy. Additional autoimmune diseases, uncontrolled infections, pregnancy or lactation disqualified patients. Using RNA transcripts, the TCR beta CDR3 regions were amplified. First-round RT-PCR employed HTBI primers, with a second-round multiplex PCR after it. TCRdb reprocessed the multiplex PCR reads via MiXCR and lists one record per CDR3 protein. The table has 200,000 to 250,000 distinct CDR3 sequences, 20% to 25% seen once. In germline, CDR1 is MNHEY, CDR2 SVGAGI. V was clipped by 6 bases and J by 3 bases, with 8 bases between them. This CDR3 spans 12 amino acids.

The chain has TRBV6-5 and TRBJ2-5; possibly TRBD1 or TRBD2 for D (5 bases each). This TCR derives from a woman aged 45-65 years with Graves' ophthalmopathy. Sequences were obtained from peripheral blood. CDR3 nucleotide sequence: TGTGCCAGCAGCATGGGGGAAGAGACCCAGTACTTC. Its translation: CASSMGEETQYF.